A selection of T cell receptor beta chains follows, all from one sample in a study of tumor and adjacent non-tumor tissue in lung cancer. TCRdb processed the multiplex PCR reads anew with MiXCR; each CDR3 protein has one entry. The table shows around 60,000 distinct CDR3 sequences, with about 56% occurring only once. Sequencing input: distant non-tumor lung tissue. Source of these receptors: an older man with non-small cell lung cancer. Each CDR3 is given with its conserved first and last residue. D genes are given only for firm matches. A clone size is listed for some rows: how often the clone was seen (once, few, many), or a class if it is expanded.

>13|-|-|TRBV12-3/TRBV12-4|TRBJ2-7
CASTYYRENEQYF
TGTGCCAGCACCTACTACAGGGAGAACGAGCAGTACTTC
>13|TRBD2|-|TRBV10-1|TRBJ2-7
CASGVRASGEQYF
TGCGCCAGCGGTGTTAGGGCTAGCGGCGAGCAGTACTTC
>13|-|-|TRBV5-1|TRBJ2-5
CASGRGGQETQYF
TGCGCCAGCGGAAGGGGAGGCCAAGAGACCCAGTACTTC
>13|-|-|TRBV7-9|TRBJ2-7
CVSSLAGTSEQYF
TGTGTCAGCAGCTTGGCCGGGACATCCGAGCAGTACTTC
>15|TRBD2|-|TRBV11-2|TRBJ2-7
CAGSPIPGLENEQYF
TGTGCAGGCAGCCCCATTCCGGGACTAGAGAACGAGCAGTACTTC
>16|TRBD1|-|TRBV2|TRBJ1-5
CASSTYGTGTGQPQHF
TGTGCCAGCAGTACGTATGGGACAGGGACTGGTCAGCCCCAGCATTTT
>8|-|many|TRBV20-1|TRBJ2-5
CSLGDSYF
TGCAGTTTAGGCGACAGTTACTTC
>12|-|-|TRBV10-2|TRBJ2-7
CTGMGRGDKQYF
TGCACCGGCATGGGAAGGGGTGACAAGCAGTACTTC
>16|TRBD1|few|TRBV5-4|TRBJ2-2
CASNPGTGGFTGELFF
TGTGCCAGCAACCCTGGGACAGGGGGCTTCACCGGGGAGCTGTTTTTT
>15|-|many|TRBV6-5|TRBJ2-1
CASSPDGFLGNEQFF
TGTGCCAGCAGTCCGGACGGCTTCCTAGGGAATGAGCAGTTCTTC
>15|TRBD2|-|TRBV11-3|TRBJ2-1
CASSLLAVVNNEEFF
TGTGCCAGCAGCCTTCTAGCGGTTGTTAACAATGAGGAGTTCTTC
>13|-|many|TRBV14|TRBJ2-2
CASRFRGTGELFF
TGTGCCAGCAGGTTCAGGGGTACCGGGGAGCTGTTTTTT
>14|-|many|TRBV12-3/TRBV12-4|TRBJ2-7
CASKRAGGPYEQYF
TGTGCCAGCAAGAGGGCCGGGGGCCCCTACGAGCAGTACTTC
>16|-|-|TRBV19|TRBJ1-4
CACSILRGATNEKLFF
TGTGCCTGTAGTATTTTAAGGGGAGCAACTAATGAAAAACTGTTTTTT
>17|-|few|TRBV7-3|TRBJ2-2
CASSLSPAVVRTGELFF
TGTGCCAGCAGCTTAAGCCCAGCGGTTGTTCGGACCGGGGAGCTGTTTTTT
>15|-|-|TRBV7-9|TRBJ1-5
CASSSTMGSPQPQHF
TGTGCCAGCAGCTCCACAATGGGATCCCCCCAGCCCCAGCATTTT
>16|TRBD2|many|TRBV5-4|TRBJ2-7
CASSSGGTSGRYEQYF
TGTGCCAGCAGCTCCGGTGGGACTAGCGGGAGGTACGAGCAGTACTTC
>14|TRBD1|many|TRBV28|TRBJ1-4
CASSLTGGVEKLFF
TGTGCCAGCAGTCTAACAGGGGGCGTTGAAAAACTGTTTTTT
>14|-|few|TRBV4-2|TRBJ1-6
CASSQEGGNSSLHF
TGTGCCAGCAGCCAAGAGGGGGGGAATTCATCCCTCCACTTT
>14|-|-|TRBV11-1|TRBJ2-5
CDNTRGDPQETQYF
TGTGACAACACTCGGGGTGATCCACAAGAGACCCAGTACTTC
>14|TRBD1|-|TRBV6-1|TRBJ2-7
CASSYDRGPIVQYF
TGTGCCAGCAGCTACGACAGGGGCCCCATCGTGCAGTACTTC
>14|-|many|TRBV11-2|TRBJ1-1
CASSLDHGGGEAFF
TGTGCCAGCAGCTTAGATCACGGCGGGGGGGAAGCTTTCTTT
>17|TRBD1|-|TRBV28|TRBJ1-2
CVSSGKQGQGEGYGYTF
TGTGTCAGCAGTGGAAAACAGGGACAGGGGGAAGGCTATGGATACACCTTC
>15|TRBD1|many|TRBV28|TRBJ2-7
CASSPMTGWPYEQYF
TGTGCCAGCAGTCCAATGACAGGGTGGCCCTACGAGCAGTACTTC
>19|TRBD2|-|TRBV6-2/TRBV6-3|TRBJ2-3
CVSSFPGTRGGPIADTQYF
TGTGTCAGCAGCTTCCCTGGGACCCGGGGGGGACCGATTGCGGATACGCAGTATTTT
>18|TRBD1|-|TRBV28|TRBJ2-7
CASSFPGTGVPSRWEQYF
TGTGCCAGCAGTTTTCCCGGGACAGGGGTCCCCTCACGATGGGAGCAGTACTTC
>14|TRBD1|-|TRBV20-1|TRBJ1-1
CSARDRGQGTEVFF
TGCAGTGCTAGGGACAGGGGGCAGGGGACTGAAGTTTTCTTT
>12|-|many|TRBV12-3/TRBV12-4|TRBJ2-5
CASSLAQETQYF
TGTGCCAGCAGTTTAGCACAAGAGACCCAGTACTTC
>14|TRBD1|-|TRBV7-9|TRBJ2-7
CASSPDRGRYEQYF
TGTGCCAGCAGCCCGGACAGGGGGCGTTACGAGCAGTACTTC
>14|TRBD1|many|TRBV4-1|TRBJ2-7
CASSQGQGSYEQYF
TGCGCCAGCAGCCAAGGACAGGGCTCCTACGAGCAGTACTTC
>14|TRBD1|many|TRBV6-6|TRBJ1-3
CASSLRGLGNTIYF
TGTGCCAGCAGCCTTAGGGGGCTCGGAAACACCATATATTTT
>12|-|many|TRBV5-4|TRBJ2-1
CASSWHYNEQFF
TGTGCCAGCAGCTGGCATTACAATGAGCAGTTCTTC
>17|-|-|TRBV29-1|TRBJ1-5
CSVDIRTWGSSNQPQHF
TGCAGTGTAGACATCAGGACATGGGGTTCGAGCAATCAGCCCCAGCATTTT
>17|-|-|TRBV4-2|TRBJ1-4
CASGQGAQHAANEKLFF
TGTGCCAGCGGCCAAGGGGCACAGCATGCAGCTAATGAAAAATTGTTTTTT
>18|-|-|TRBV4-2|TRBJ2-7
CASSQESLGGPNSYKQYF
TGTGCCAGCAGCCAAGAAAGTCTGGGTGGGCCGAACTCCTACAAGCAGTATTTC
>14|TRBD2|many|TRBV12-3/TRBV12-4|TRBJ2-1
CASSHRTSRHEQFF
TGTGCCAGCAGTCACCGGACTAGTAGGCATGAGCAGTTCTTC
>16|-|few|TRBV6-1|TRBJ2-6
CASSAEDSYGANVLTF
TGTGCCAGCAGTGCCGAGGACAGCTATGGGGCCAACGTCCTGACCTTT
>16|-|-|TRBV11-1|TRBJ2-4
CASSRRSGSRKNIQYF
TGTGCCAGCAGCCGCAGATCAGGGTCGAGGAAAAACATTCAGTACTTC
>14|-|-|TRBV29-1|TRBJ2-7
CGVSVWQGMDEQYF
TGCGGCGTTTCCGTGTGGCAGGGAATGGACGAGCAGTACTTC
>14|-|few|TRBV5-1|TRBJ2-7
CASKQSQDRYEQYF
TGCGCCAGCAAGCAGAGCCAAGACCGCTACGAGCAGTACTTC
>14|-|once|TRBV20-1|TRBJ1-1
CIDRTPDVNTEAFF
TGCATTGATAGAACCCCGGACGTGAACACTGAAGCTTTCTTT